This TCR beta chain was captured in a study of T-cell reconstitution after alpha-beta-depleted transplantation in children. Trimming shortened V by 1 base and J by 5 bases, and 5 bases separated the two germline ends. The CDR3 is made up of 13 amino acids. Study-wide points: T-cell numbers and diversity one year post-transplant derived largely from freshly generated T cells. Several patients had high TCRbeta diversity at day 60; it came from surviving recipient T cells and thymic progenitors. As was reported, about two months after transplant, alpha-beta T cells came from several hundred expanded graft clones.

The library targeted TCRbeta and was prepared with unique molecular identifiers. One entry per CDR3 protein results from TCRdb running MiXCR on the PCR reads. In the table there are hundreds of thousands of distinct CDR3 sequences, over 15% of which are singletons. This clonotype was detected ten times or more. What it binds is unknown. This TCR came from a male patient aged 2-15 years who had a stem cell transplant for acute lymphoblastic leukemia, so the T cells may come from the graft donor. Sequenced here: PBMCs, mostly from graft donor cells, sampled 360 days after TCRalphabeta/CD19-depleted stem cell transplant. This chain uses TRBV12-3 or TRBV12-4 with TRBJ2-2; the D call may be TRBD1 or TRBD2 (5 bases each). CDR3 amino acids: CASSLGGTGELFF. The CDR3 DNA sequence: TGTGCCAGCAGTTTAGGGGGGACCGGGGAGCTGTTTTTT.